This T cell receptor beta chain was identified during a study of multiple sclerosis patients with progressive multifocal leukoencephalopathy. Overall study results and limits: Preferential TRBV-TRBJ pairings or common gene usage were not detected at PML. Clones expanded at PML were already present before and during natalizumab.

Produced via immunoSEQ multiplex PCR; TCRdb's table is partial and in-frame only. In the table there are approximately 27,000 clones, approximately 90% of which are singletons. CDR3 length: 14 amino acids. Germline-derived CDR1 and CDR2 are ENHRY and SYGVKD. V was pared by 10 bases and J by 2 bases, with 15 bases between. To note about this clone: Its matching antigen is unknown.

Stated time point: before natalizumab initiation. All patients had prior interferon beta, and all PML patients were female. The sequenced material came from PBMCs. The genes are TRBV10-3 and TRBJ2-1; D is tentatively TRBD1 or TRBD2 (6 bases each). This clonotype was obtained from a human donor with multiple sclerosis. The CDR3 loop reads CASRGLSPYNEQFF. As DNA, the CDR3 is TGTGCCAGCAGGGGACTTTCCCCCTACAATGAGCAGTTCTTC.